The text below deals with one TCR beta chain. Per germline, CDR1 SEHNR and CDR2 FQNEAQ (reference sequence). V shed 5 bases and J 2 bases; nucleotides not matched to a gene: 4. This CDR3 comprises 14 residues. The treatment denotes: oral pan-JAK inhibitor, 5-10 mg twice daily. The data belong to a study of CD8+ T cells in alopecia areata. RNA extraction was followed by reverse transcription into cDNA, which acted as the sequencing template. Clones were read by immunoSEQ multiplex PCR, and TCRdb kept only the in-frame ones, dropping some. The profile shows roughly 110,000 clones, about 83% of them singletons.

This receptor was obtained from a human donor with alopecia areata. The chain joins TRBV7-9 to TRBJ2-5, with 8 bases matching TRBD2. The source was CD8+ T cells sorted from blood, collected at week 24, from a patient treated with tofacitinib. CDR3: CASSDRGGQETQYF. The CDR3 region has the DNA TGTGCCAGCAGCGACCGGGGGGGACAAGAGACCCAGTACTTC.